The clone carrying this T cell receptor beta chain occurred a few times. Antigen: not known. This sample was included in a study of shared clonotypes between healthy human individuals. General study results and limits: Across subsets, estimated richness was generally greater for naive than for memory populations.

TCRdb's copy holds only in-frame clones and misses some; the assay was immunoSEQ multiplex PCR. The sample yields hundreds of thousands of clones, around 78% seen once. The CDR3 is 16 residues long. The V and J ends lost 4 bases and 1 base, in that order; junction bases with no gene match: 10. Germline values: CDR1 SGHRS, CDR2 YFSETQ. Material: memory CD4+ T cells sorted from blood. The subset: CD45RA-negative fraction. This sequence was found in a woman in her twenties or thirties in good health. The chain has TRBV5-1 and TRBJ2-7; 8 positions match TRBD1. The chain's CDR3 is CASSGGQELVSYEQYF. Written as DNA, the CDR3 is TGCGCCAGCAGCGGGGGACAGGAACTGGTTTCCTACGAGCAGTACTTC.